What follows are 29 T cell receptor beta chains derived from one specimen sequenced in a study of control samples from healthy donors and cancer patients. TCRdb keeps only in-frame clones here, not all; method: immunoSEQ multiplex PCR. The table has approximately 150,000 clones, 85% to 90% seen once. Sequencing used blood. The receptor set was obtained from a man aged 18 to 30 in good health.

The V and J genes are TRBV2 and TRBJ2-7; TRBD1 matches 8 bases. Germline values: CDR1 SNHLY, CDR2 FYNNEI. With 4 bases clipped from V and 5 bases from J, the junction kept 10 bases outside the gene matches. This CDR3 is 15 amino acids long. CDR3 loop: CASSAIHRTGNEQYF. CDR3 DNA sequence: TGTGCCAGCAGTGCTATACATCGGACAGGGAACGAGCAGTACTTC. The variable domain in full, completed from reference TRBV2 and TRBJ2-7, reads EPEVTQTPSHQVTQMGQEVILRCVPISNHLYFYWYRQILGQKVEFLVSFYNNEISEKSEIFDDQFSVERPDGSNFTLKIRSTKLEDSAMYFCASSAIHRTGNEQYFGPGTRLTVT.

The chain is built from TRBV18 and TRBJ2-3, with 7 bases fitting TRBD2. From germline, CDR1 is KGHSH and CDR2 LQKENI. V gave up 3 bases and J gave up 3 bases; unmatched junction bases: 6. The CDR3 sequence is 15 residues long. As DNA, the CDR3 is TGTGCCAGCTCACCGAGCGGGGATAGGACAGATACGCAGTATTTT. This encodes CASSPSGDRTDTQYF.

This clone was seen at least ten times. This sequence joins TRBV5-8 and TRBJ1-5, with D uncertain. Germline V lookup: CDR1 SGHTS, CDR2 YDEGEE. V was cut by 0 bases and J by 0 bases, with 10 bases left in between. The CDR3 has 16 residues. The DNA of the CDR3 is TGTGCCAGCAGCTTGGGGACTGACCATAGCAATCAGCCCCAGCATTTT. Amino acids: CASSLGTDHSNQPQHF.

The rearrangement uses TRBV13 and TRBJ2-3; 8 bases match TRBD2. After removal of 8 bases from V and 4 bases from J, the junction contained 29 bases not matched to a gene. Germline lookup yields CDR1 PRHDT and CDR2 FYEKMQ (reference sequence). This CDR3 is built from 21 residues. The CDR3 reads CASAQGTGMMGVEAGADTQYF. DNA of the CDR3: TGTGCCAGCGCACAGGGTACAGGGATGATGGGAGTTGAAGCGGGGGCAGATACGCAGTATTTT.

This clone was observed once. V and J are TRBV28 and TRBJ2-2, with unresolved D. Germline V lookup: CDR1 MDHEN, CDR2 SYDVKM. The CDR3 spans 14 residues. The V gene lost 5 bases and the J gene lost 3 bases, with 10 bases spanning the gap. The CDR3 loop is CASSLGWDTGELFF. The CDR3 bases are TGTGCCAGCAGTCTGGGGTGGGACACCGGGGAGCTGTTTTTT.

This sequence joins TRBV5-1 and TRBJ1-2; D ambiguous. Germline V gene lookup returns CDR1 SGHRS and CDR2 YFSETQ. V was shortened by 0 bases and J by 0 bases, with 6 bases between the two germline ends. The CDR3 runs to 14 residues. DNA for the CDR3: TGCGCCAGCAGCTTGGACGGAGCTAACTATGGCTACACCTTC. Its protein is CASSLDGANYGYTF.

The gene calls are TRBV6-4 and TRBJ1-6; no clear D. Trimming cost V 6 bases and J 8 bases, with 5 bases left between them. Germline loops: CDR1 MRHNA, CDR2 SNTAGT. This CDR3 spans 11 amino acids. The CDR3 region has the DNA TGTGCCAGCAGCAACCATTCACCCCTCCACTTT. This encodes CASSNHSPLHF.

This clone has a single count. This chain connects TRBV3-1 (or the pseudogene TRBV3-2) to TRBJ1-2, with D unresolved. In germline, CDR1 is LGHDT, CDR2 YNNKEL (reference sequence). V shed 0 bases and J shed 4 bases, with 9 bases lying between them. The CDR3 spans 14 residues. The CDR3 DNA follows: TGTGCCAGCAGCCAAGATGGCAGCCTCTATGGCTACACCTTC. It yields the protein CASSQDGSLYGYTF.

This rearrangement joins TRBV9 to TRBJ1-1; 8 nucleotides agree with TRBD1. Germline CDR1 is SGDLS and CDR2 is YYNGEE. The CDR3 contains 15 residues. With V trimmed by 3 bases and J by 11 bases, 15 bases remained unmatched. For the CDR3, the DNA is TGTGCCAGCAGCGCCGAGGACGTGCAGGGGGCCGGGGCTTTCTTT. Protein: CASSAEDVQGAGAFF.

CDR3 coding DNA: TGTGCCAGCAGCCGTGGACGGACCCCTATTGAGCAGTTCTTC. Residues: CASSRGRTPIEQFF. This chain uses TRBV13 with TRBJ2-1; D uncertain. This CDR3 contains 14 residues. The V and J ends lost 5 bases and 9 bases respectively, with 17 bases between them. The germline V gene encodes CDR1 PRHDT and CDR2 FYEKMQ (reference sequence). The full variable domain, its missing parts supplied by reference TRBV13 and TRBJ2-1, is AAGVIQSPRHLIKEKRETATLKCYPIPRHDTVYWYQQGPGQDPQFLISFYEKMQSDKGSIPDRFSAQQFSDYHSELNMSSLELGDSALYFCASSRGRTPIEQFFGPGTRLTVL.

The chain has TRBV4-1 and TRBJ2-3, with D tentatively TRBD1 (6 bases). CDR3 length: 17 amino acids. Germline lookup yields CDR1 MGHRA and CDR2 YSYEKL. V was shortened by 0 bases and J by 3 bases, with 16 bases between the two germline ends. The CDR3 bases are TGCGCCAGCAGCCAAGAACCCCAGGGGTCGGGGACAGATACGCAGTATTTT. It specifies CASSQEPQGSGTDTQYF.

This clone is a singleton in its sample. Here the CDR3 reads CATSDSMTGAAYGYTF. In DNA form, the CDR3 reads TGTGCCACCAGTGACAGCATGACGGGCGCGGCCTATGGCTACACCTTC. This rearrangement joins TRBV24-1 to TRBJ1-2; D uncertain. Trimming removed 4 bases at V and 4 bases at J, with 18 bases between. Germline lookup yields CDR1 KGHDR and CDR2 SFDVKD. The CDR3 is 16 residues long.

In nucleotides, the CDR3 is TGTGCCAGCTCATGGGACAGGTTAACCTCTGGAAACACCATATATTTT. Its translation: CASSWDRLTSGNTIYF. The chain recombines TRBV18 with TRBJ1-3, with 8 bases aligning to TRBD1. V dropped 5 bases and J dropped 0; count of bases not matched to a gene: 6. The CDR3 runs to 16 residues. Germline V gene sequence: CDR1 KGHSH, CDR2 LQKENI.

CDR3 loop: CASSFRGRAFF. The CDR3 DNA sequence: TGTGCCAGCAGCTTCAGGGGAAGAGCTTTCTTT. The chain carries TRBV11-2 and TRBJ1-1, with a possible D match to TRBD1 (6 bases). Germline CDR1 and CDR2: SGHAT and FQNNGV. The CDR3 consists of 11 residues. The V end was cut by 3 bases, the J end by 10 bases, with 9 bases between.

This clone has just one count. V is TRBV7-3 and J is TRBJ2-3; possibly TRBD2 for D (5 bases). This CDR3 has 15 amino acids. Per germline, CDR1 SGHTA and CDR2 FQGTGA. V was shortened by 1 base and J by 1 base, with 9 bases between the two germline ends. CDR3 nucleotides: TGTGCCAGCAGCTTAAGCGGGCGAGGCACAGATACGCAGTATTTT. Protein product: CASSLSGRGTDTQYF.

V is TRBV27 and J is TRBJ1-5, with TRBD1 identical over 9 bases. The V segment lost 5 bases and the J segment 5 bases; nucleotides outside the gene matches: 4. CDR1 MNHEY and CDR2 SMNVEV come from the germline V gene (reference sequence). The CDR3 sequence is 14 residues long. CDR3 in DNA: TGTGCCAGCAGTCCGGACAGGGGCTATCAGCCCCAGCATTTT. This encodes CASSPDRGYQPQHF.

This sequence joins TRBV6-5 and TRBJ2-7; TRBD1 matches at 7 bases. V lost 6 bases and J lost 1; bases outside the gene matches: 6. This CDR3 comprises 14 residues. Germline V gene sequence: CDR1 MNHEY, CDR2 SVGAGI. The CDR3 here is CASSKRQGSYEQYF. The DNA of the CDR3 is TGTGCCAGCAGCAAAAGACAGGGATCCTACGAGCAGTACTTC.

The chain employs TRBV5-6 and TRBJ2-7, with a tentative D call TRBD2 (5 bases). The CDR3 has 13 amino acids. Per the germline V gene, CDR1 is SGHDT and CDR2 is YYEEEE. Trimming shortened V by 0 bases and J by 1 base, and 5 bases separated the two germline ends. The CDR3 loop is CASSLAGSYEQYF. Here the CDR3 DNA reads TGTGCCAGCAGCTTGGCGGGGTCCTACGAGCAGTACTTC.

The V and J genes are TRBV19 and TRBJ1-6, with no clear D. The CDR3 totals 16 residues. Germline loops: CDR1 LNHDA, CDR2 SQIVND (reference sequence). The V end was cut by 3 bases, the J end by 0 bases, with 9 bases between. CDR3 residues: CASSISVASYNSPLHF. The CDR3 nucleotides read TGTGCCAGTAGTATTTCGGTAGCCTCCTATAATTCACCCCTCCACTTT.

J is TRBJ1-6 and V is TRBV7-6, with no clear D. Trimming cost V 0 bases and J 5 bases, with 8 bases left between them. This CDR3 spans 15 amino acids. Germline V gene sequence: CDR1 SGHVS, CDR2 FNYEAQ. The DNA for the CDR3 is TGTGCCAGCAGCTTAGCGCTTACAGATAATTCACCCCTCCACTTT. It encodes CASSLALTDNSPLHF.

The CDR3 region is CASSSPDRGGYTF. The CDR3 nucleotides are TGTGCCAGCAGTTCACCGGACAGGGGGGGCTACACCTTC. The chain carries TRBV28 and TRBJ1-2, with 10 positions matching TRBD1. Germline values: CDR1 MDHEN, CDR2 SYDVKM. Trimming cost V 4 bases and J 8 bases; bases outside gene matches: 4. The CDR3 length is 13 residues.

The chain carries TRBV11-1 and TRBJ2-2; D is uncertain. CDR1 SGHAT and CDR2 FQDESV come from the germline V gene (reference sequence). Trimming stripped 2 bases from V and 3 bases from J, with 13 bases between. The CDR3 is 16 residues long. The DNA of the CDR3 is TGTGCCAGCAGCTTAACTGCCAGAAGGGACACCGGGGAGCTGTTTTTT. This gives the protein CASSLTARRDTGELFF.

The chain couples TRBV19 to TRBJ1-5, with D unresolved. Looked up from germline, CDR1 is LNHDA and CDR2 is SQIVND (reference sequence). V lost 6 bases and J 2 bases, leaving 17 bases between the germline ends. The CDR3 contains 16 residues. CDR3 nucleotide sequence: TGTGCCAGTAGCCAACGAGCGCCTGATGGCAATCAGCCCCAGCATTTT. It specifies CASSQRAPDGNQPQHF. The whole variable domain, remainder taken from reference TRBV19 and TRBJ1-5, is DGGITQSPKYLFRKEGQNVTLSCEQNLNHDAMYWYRQDPGQGLRLIYYSQIVNDFQKGDIAEGYSVSREKKESFPLTVTSAQKNPTAFYLCASSQRAPDGNQPQHFGDGTRLSIL.

The chain couples TRBV10-3 to TRBJ1-1; 7 positions agree with TRBD1. V shed 6 bases and J 2 bases; nucleotides not matched to a gene: 6. The CDR3 loop spans 14 amino acids. Per germline, CDR1 ENHRY and CDR2 SYGVKD. The CDR3 sequence is CAISARQGNTEAFF. DNA of the CDR3: TGTGCCATCAGCGCTAGACAGGGTAACACTGAAGCTTTCTTT.

The rearrangement joins TRBV5-4 to TRBJ2-7; 8 nucleotides line up with TRBD1. The CDR3 contains 15 residues. Per the germline V gene, CDR1 is SGHNT and CDR2 is YYREEE (reference sequence). V lost 4 bases and J lost 3; bases outside the gene matches: 9. The CDR3 DNA reads as TGTGCCAGCAGCCCACGGACAGGGTTTATCTACGAGCAGTACTTC. This sequence encodes CASSPRTGFIYEQYF. The full variable domain, completed using reference TRBV5-4 and TRBJ2-7, is ETGVTQSPTHLIKTRGQQVTLRCSSQSGHNTVSWYQQALGQGPQFIFQYYREEENGRGNFPPRFSGLQFPNYSSELNVNALELDDSALYLCASSPRTGFIYEQYFGPGTRLTVT.

The genes are TRBV5-1 and TRBJ2-7, with 11 bases aligning to TRBD1. The CDR3 has 15 residues. Germline V lookup: CDR1 SGHRS, CDR2 YFSETQ. V lost 5 bases and J lost 2; bases outside the gene matches: 6. The CDR3 coding sequence is TGCGCCAGCAGTCCCGGGACAGGGGGTCCCTACGAGCAGTACTTC. This translates into CASSPGTGGPYEQYF.

The CDR3: CASSEQAAYEQYF. As DNA, the CDR3 is TGTGCCAGTAGTGAACAGGCCGCCTACGAGCAGTACTTC. The chain carries TRBV19 and TRBJ2-7; possibly TRBD1 for D (5 bases). V was trimmed by 5 bases and J by 2 bases, leaving 10 bases between them. The germline CDR1 and CDR2 sequences are LNHDA and SQIVND (reference sequence). The CDR3 has 13 amino acids.

V is TRBV30 and J is TRBJ1-5; possibly TRBD1 for D (5 bases). This CDR3 is built from 16 residues. Germline CDR1 is GTSNPN and CDR2 is SVGIG (reference sequence). Trimming removed 3 bases from V and 2 bases from J, with 17 bases in between. CDR3 DNA sequence: TGTGCCTGGAGCGCGCTCCACCTAGGGGGCAATCAGCCCCAGCATTTT. This gives the protein CAWSALHLGGNQPQHF.

The genes are TRBV18 and TRBJ2-1; the D is unclear. V lost 0 bases, J lost 3 bases, and 12 bases lay in between. Germline V gene data show CDR1 as KGHSH and CDR2 as LQKENI. The CDR3 runs to 16 residues. The CDR3 coding sequence is TGTGCCAGCTCACCACCAGCAGAACAGCTCTACAATGAGCAGTTCTTC. Amino acids: CASSPPAEQLYNEQFF.